Following are 26 T cell receptor beta chains from one sample sequenced in a study of cytomegalovirus exposure and HLA in healthy donors. In the PCR, 60 Vbeta and 13 Jbeta primers were used. The assay was immunoSEQ multiplex PCR, and TCRdb's table has in-frame clones only and misses some. The sample carries approximately 120,000 clones, roughly 85% recorded once. The sequencing sample was made of PBMCs. All receptors come from a man aged 18-30 years in good health and CMV-seropositive.

The chain is built from TRBV9 and TRBJ2-2; TRBD1 aligns across 8 bases. Germline-derived CDR1 and CDR2 are SGDLS and YYNGEE. J lost 3 bases, V lost 4 bases, and 11 bases had no gene match. This CDR3 has 17 residues. In nucleotides, the CDR3 is TGTGCCAGCAGCCGCCCTGTGGCAGGGGGCGACACCGGGGAGCTGTTTTTT. This gives the protein CASSRPVAGGDTGELFF. Variable domain in full (rest from reference TRBV9 and TRBJ2-2): DSGVTQTPKHLITATGQRVTLRCSPRSGDLSVYWYQQSLDQGLQFLIQYYNGEERAKGNILERFSAQQFPDLHSELNLSSLELGDSALYFCASSRPVAGGDTGELFFGEGSRLTVL.

In nucleotides, the CDR3 is TGTGCAAGCCACACTAGCGGGATTTACAATGAGCAGTTCTTC. This sequence encodes CASHTSGIYNEQFF. The gene calls are TRBV12-2 and TRBJ2-1; TRBD2, the D gene given by the table, was not confirmed from the DNA. TRBV12-2 is a pseudogene locus. CDR3 size: 14 residues.

The chain recombines TRBV4-1 with TRBJ2-2; no definite D call. This CDR3 spans 14 amino acids. Germline CDR1 reads MGHRA; CDR2 reads YSYEKL. The ends were cut back, 1 base at V and 5 bases at J, with 8 bases in the middle. CDR3 coding DNA: TGCGCCAGCAGCCAAGGTGACTGGACCGGGGAGCTGTTTTTT. This gives the protein CASSQGDWTGELFF.

This clone was counted once. The chain couples TRBV13 to TRBJ1-1; the D gene is possibly TRBD1 (5 bases). CDR1 PRHDT and CDR2 FYEKMQ come from the germline V gene (reference sequence). This CDR3 spans 15 amino acids. V dropped 0 bases and J dropped 4 bases, with 12 bases sitting between them. The CDR3 DNA reads TGTGCCAGCAGCTTAGGCGGTAGGGGCCGCACTGAAGCTTTCTTT. Its protein product is CASSLGGRGRTEAFF.

The chain recombines TRBV27 with TRBJ1-5, with TRBD1 matching 7 bases. Germline CDR1 is MNHEY and CDR2 is SMNVEV (reference sequence). With 3 bases clipped from V and 6 bases from J, the junction kept 8 bases outside the gene matches. This CDR3 spans 15 amino acids. CDR3 in DNA: TGTGCCAGCAGTTTTAGCCAGGGGGAAGGTCAGCCCCAGCATTTT. Protein: CASSFSQGEGQPQHF.

As DNA, the CDR3 is TGTGCCAGCAGTCGGACTAGAGCAGATACGCAGTATTTT. Translation: CASSRTRADTQYF. The rearrangement links TRBV6-1 to TRBJ2-3, with 7 bases lining up with TRBD2. With V trimmed by 5 bases and J by 4 bases, 3 bases remained unmatched. Germline V lookup: CDR1 MNHNS, CDR2 SASEGT. The CDR3 covers 13 residues.

This chain connects TRBV7-9 to TRBJ2-3; the match to TRBD1 covers 9 bases. The CDR3 is made up of 15 amino acids. The V gene's germline CDR1 is SEHNR and CDR2 FQNEAQ (reference sequence). V shed 5 bases and J 5 bases; nucleotides not matched to a gene: 8. The CDR3: CASSSTGGAGDTQYF. Written as DNA, the CDR3 is TGTGCCAGCAGCAGTACAGGGGGCGCGGGAGATACGCAGTATTTT.

This chain uses TRBV4-1 with TRBJ2-3, with 10 bases that match TRBD1. Per germline, CDR1 MGHRA and CDR2 YSYEKL. Trimming took 3 bases from V and 4 from J; bases not matched to a gene: 10. This CDR3 is built from 17 residues. For the CDR3, the DNA is TGCGCCAGCAGCCAGACAAGAGGGACAGGGGTTCCAGATACGCAGTATTTT. Translated, it gives CASSQTRGTGVPDTQYF.

CDR3 nucleotides: TGCGCCAGCAGCCAGGATCTCCTAGGGGCCTACAATGAGCAGTTCTTC. Amino acid sequence: CASSQDLLGAYNEQFF. The chain recombines TRBV4-1 with TRBJ2-1, with D possibly TRBD1 on 5 matching bases. The CDR3 spans 16 residues. V was shortened by 3 bases and J by 2 bases, with 14 bases between the two germline ends. CDR1 is MGHRA and CDR2 is YSYEKL in the germline V gene.

This chain uses TRBV19 with TRBJ1-3, with a tentative D call TRBD1 (5 bases). This CDR3 contains 13 residues. Per the germline V gene, CDR1 is LNHDA and CDR2 is SQIVND (reference sequence). Trimming removed 5 bases at V and 2 bases at J, with 7 bases between. DNA of the CDR3: TGTGCCAGTAGTGCGACAGCTGGAAACACCATATATTTT. Amino acids: CASSATAGNTIYF.

In regard to this clone: Other DNA variants within this sample encode the same CDR3. The chain combines TRBV9 with TRBJ2-7, with 7 nucleotides matching TRBD1. The CDR3 contains 15 residues. The V gene end was trimmed by 0 bases and the J gene end by 0 bases; junction bases not matched to a gene: 3. Germline V gives CDR1 SGDLS, CDR2 YYNGEE. CDR3: CASSVETGSSYEQYF. The CDR3 DNA is TGTGCCAGCAGCGTAGAGACAGGGAGCTCCTACGAGCAGTACTTC. Full variable domain (outside the CDR3, taken from reference TRBV9 and TRBJ2-7): DSGVTQTPKHLITATGQRVTLRCSPRSGDLSVYWYQQSLDQGLQFLIQYYNGEERAKGNILERFSAQQFPDLHSELNLSSLELGDSALYFCASSVETGSSYEQYFGPGTRLTVT.

The rearrangement uses TRBV4-2 and TRBJ2-3, with 9 nucleotides matching TRBD1. This CDR3 has 17 amino acids. V was clipped by 0 bases and J by 5 bases; unmatched bases: 9. Germline CDR1 is LGHNA and CDR2 is YNFKEQ. In DNA, the CDR3 is TGTGCCAGCAGCCAAGAGACAGGGGGACAGGGAGGAGATACGCAGTATTTT. Residues: CASSQETGGQGGDTQYF.

This sequence joins TRBV27 and TRBJ2-7, with D possibly matching TRBD1 (5 bases). The germline CDR1 and CDR2 sequences are MNHEY and SMNVEV (reference sequence). Trimming removed 0 bases from V and 2 bases from J, with 11 bases in between. CDR3 length: 15 amino acids. CDR3 DNA: TGTGCCAGCAGTTTATCGATAAGGGGCGCCTACGAGCAGTACTTC. Its protein product is CASSLSIRGAYEQYF.

The chain recombines TRBV9 with TRBJ2-2; 8 bases are shared with TRBD1. The J segment lost 2 bases and the V segment lost 7 bases, leaving 7 bases of the junction unmatched. The length of the CDR3 is 15 residues. Germline V CDR1 and CDR2: SGDLS, YYNGEE. The CDR3 DNA reads TGTGCCAGCTGCGAGACAGGGGCTAACACCGGGGAGCTGTTTTTT. It codes for CASCETGANTGELFF.

The chain combines TRBV25-1 with TRBJ1-5, with 7 bases matching TRBD1. Losses at the gene ends were 2 bases for V and 4 bases for J; bases not matched to a gene: 5. Looked up from germline, CDR1 is MGHDK and CDR2 is SYGVNS. The CDR3 length is 15 residues. As DNA, the CDR3 is TGTGCCAGCAGTGAAGGGGCAGGGGGGAATCAGCCCCAGCATTTT. Translating gives CASSEGAGGNQPQHF.

The rearrangement uses TRBV30 and TRBJ2-3; 7 nucleotides match TRBD2. J gave up 6 bases and V 2 bases, and 5 bases lay outside the gene matches. Looked up from germline, CDR1 is GTSNPN and CDR2 is SVGIG (reference sequence). The CDR3 extends over 13 amino acids. The CDR3 coding sequence is TGTGCCTGGAGTTTCGGGGGGTCCGATACGCAGTATTTT. This sequence encodes CAWSFGGSDTQYF.

The V gene is TRBV19, the J gene TRBJ1-4; D gene unclear. The CDR3 totals 14 residues. V lost 3 bases to trimming and J lost 5 bases, with 10 bases between them. Germline CDR1 and CDR2: LNHDA and SQIVND (reference sequence). CDR3 nucleotides: TGTGCCAGTAGTATGGAGATATTGAATGAAAAACTGTTTTTT. It specifies CASSMEILNEKLFF.

The table lists this clone with a few counts. This chain connects TRBV6-5 to TRBJ1-2; 7 nucleotides agree with TRBD1. Looked up from germline, CDR1 is MNHEY and CDR2 is SVGAGI. V was pared by 6 bases and J by 5 bases, with 9 bases of the junction left unmatched. The CDR3 loop spans 14 amino acids. CDR3 region: CASRGTATIYGYTF. CDR3 nucleotide sequence: TGTGCCAGCAGGGGGACAGCCACAATTTATGGCTACACCTTC.

This sequence joins TRBV4-1 and TRBJ2-7; 7 bases fit TRBD2. The length of the CDR3 is 16 residues. V shed 4 bases, J shed 0 bases, and the junction held 9 bases outside the gene matches. In germline, CDR1 is MGHRA, CDR2 YSYEKL. In DNA form, the CDR3 reads TGCGCCAGCAGCCCCCTGTGGCGGGGGAGCTCCTACGAGCAGTACTTC. The encoded protein is CASSPLWRGSSYEQYF.

The gene calls are TRBV28 and TRBJ2-7; 10 bases are shared with TRBD2. CDR1 and CDR2 (germline): MDHEN, SYDVKM. This CDR3 is 20 amino acids long. Unmatched junction bases numbered 17, after V lost 3 bases and J lost 0 bases. The CDR3 coding sequence is TGTGCCAGCAGTTTTCTGTTCCCCACTGGGACTAGCGCGTCCTCCTACGAGCAGTACTTC. Protein: CASSFLFPTGTSASSYEQYF.

The chain employs TRBV1 and TRBJ2-4; the D segment call TRBD2 is taken from the table without a DNA check. TRBV1 is labeled a pseudogene. The CDR3 runs 12 residues. As DNA, the CDR3 is TGCACCAGCAGGGGACTAGCGTTCATTCAGTACTTC. It is translated as CTSRGLAFIQYF.

J is TRBJ1-2 and V is TRBV5-1; D is unresolved. Germline V gene data show CDR1 as SGHRS and CDR2 as YFSETQ. The CDR3 runs to 14 residues. Between the trimmed V and J ends, which lost 1 base and 3 bases, there was a span of 10 bases. CDR3 sequence: CASSLYRRYYGYTF. The CDR3 DNA is TGCGCCAGCAGCTTGTATCGCAGGTACTATGGCTACACCTTC. The variable domain in full, completed from reference TRBV5-1 and TRBJ1-2, reads KAGVTQTPRYLIKTRGQQVTLSCSPISGHRSVSWYQQTPGQGLQFLFEYFSETQRNKGNFPGRFSGRQFSNSRSEMNVSTLELGDSALYLCASSLYRRYYGYTFGSGTRLTVV.

The chain has TRBV19 and TRBJ1-5; maybe TRBD1 (6 bases). CDR3 length: 16 residues. Germline values: CDR1 LNHDA, CDR2 SQIVND (reference sequence). Trimming left V 4 bases short and J 0 bases short, with 13 bases between. The CDR3 sequence is CASSRTEYYSNQPQHF. The CDR3 DNA follows: TGTGCCAGTAGTAGGACAGAGTATTATAGCAATCAGCCCCAGCATTTT.

Here the CDR3 reads CASSIGWANYEQYF. DNA for the CDR3: TGTGCCAGTAGTATAGGCTGGGCTAACTACGAGCAGTACTTC. V usage is TRBV19 and J usage is TRBJ2-7, with unresolved D. The CDR3 totals 14 residues. V shed 1 base and J shed 3 bases, with 10 bases lying between them. In germline, CDR1 is LNHDA, CDR2 SQIVND (reference sequence).

The rearrangement joins TRBV5-4 to TRBJ1-1; TRBD1 might be the D (5 bases). The CDR3 has 13 amino acids. The V gene lost 6 bases and the J gene lost 4 bases, with 13 bases spanning the gap. CDR1 and CDR2 (germline): SGHNT, YYREEE (reference sequence). CDR3 amino acids: CASTRGGTTEAFF. CDR3 DNA sequence: TGTGCCAGCACCCGAGGCGGGACCACTGAAGCTTTCTTT.

The chain couples TRBV4-1 to TRBJ2-3, with a tentative D call TRBD2 (6 bases). CDR3 length: 14 residues. The V end lost 4 bases, the J end lost 4 bases, and 12 bases lay between the germline ends. Looked up from germline, CDR1 is MGHRA and CDR2 is YSYEKL. DNA for the CDR3: TGCGCCAGCAGCCTCGCTAGCGTGGCAGATACGCAGTATTTT. It encodes CASSLASVADTQYF.